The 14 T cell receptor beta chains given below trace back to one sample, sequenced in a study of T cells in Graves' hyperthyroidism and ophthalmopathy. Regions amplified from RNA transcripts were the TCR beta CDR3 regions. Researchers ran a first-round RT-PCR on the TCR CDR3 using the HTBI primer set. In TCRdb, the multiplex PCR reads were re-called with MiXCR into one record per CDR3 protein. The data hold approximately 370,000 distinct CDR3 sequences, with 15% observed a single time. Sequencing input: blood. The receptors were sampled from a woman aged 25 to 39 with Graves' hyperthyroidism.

The CDR3 nucleotides are TGTGCCAGCAGCCAAGAAGAGAGGTATAACTATGGCTACACCTTC. Its protein is CASSQEERYNYGYTF. This chain uses TRBV3-1 with TRBJ1-2, with D unclear. CDR3 length: 15 amino acids. Trimming took 0 bases from V and 1 from J, leaving 9 bases between them. CDR1 LGHDT and CDR2 YNNKEL come from the germline V gene (reference sequence).

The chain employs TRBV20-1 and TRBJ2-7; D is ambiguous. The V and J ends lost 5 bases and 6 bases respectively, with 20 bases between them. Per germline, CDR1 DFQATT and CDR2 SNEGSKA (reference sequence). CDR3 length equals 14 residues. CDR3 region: CSAYGPNEPVEQYF. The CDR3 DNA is TGCAGTGCTTACGGACCCAACGAACCTGTCGAGCAGTACTTC.

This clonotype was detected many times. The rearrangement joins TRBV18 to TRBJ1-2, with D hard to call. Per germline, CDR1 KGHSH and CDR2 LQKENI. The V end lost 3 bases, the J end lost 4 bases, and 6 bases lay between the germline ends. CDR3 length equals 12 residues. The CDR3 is CASSPTVYGYTF. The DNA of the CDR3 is TGTGCCAGCTCACCTACAGTCTATGGCTACACCTTC.

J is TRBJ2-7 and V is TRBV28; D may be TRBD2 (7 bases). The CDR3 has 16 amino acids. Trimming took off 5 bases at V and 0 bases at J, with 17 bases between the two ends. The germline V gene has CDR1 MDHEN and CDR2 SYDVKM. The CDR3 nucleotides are TGTGCCAGCAGTCTCAACTCGGGGGGCCGCTCCTACGAGCAGTACTTC. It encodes CASSLNSGGRSYEQYF.

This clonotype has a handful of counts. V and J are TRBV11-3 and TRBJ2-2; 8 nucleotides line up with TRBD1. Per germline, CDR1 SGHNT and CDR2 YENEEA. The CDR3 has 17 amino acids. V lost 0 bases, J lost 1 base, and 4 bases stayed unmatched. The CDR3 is CASSLERGQENTGELFF. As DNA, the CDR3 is TGTGCCAGCAGCTTAGAGCGGGGACAGGAGAACACCGGGGAGCTGTTTTTT.

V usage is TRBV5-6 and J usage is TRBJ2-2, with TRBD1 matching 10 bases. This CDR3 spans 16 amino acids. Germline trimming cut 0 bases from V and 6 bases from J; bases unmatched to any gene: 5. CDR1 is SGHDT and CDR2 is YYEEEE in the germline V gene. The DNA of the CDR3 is TGTGCCAGCAGCTTGGCCGGGACAGGGGACCCCGGGGAGCTGTTTTTT. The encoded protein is CASSLAGTGDPGELFF.

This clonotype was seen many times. CDR3 sequence reads: CASSGTSGSTVAFF. CDR3 nucleotide sequence: TGTGCCAGCAGTGGGACTAGCGGGAGCACGGTGGCGTTCTTC. The chain couples TRBV2 to TRBJ2-1, with 13 bases fitting TRBD2. Germline-derived CDR1 and CDR2 are SNHLY and FYNNEI. Unmatched junction bases numbered 9, after V lost 4 bases and J lost 15 bases. The CDR3 has 14 residues.

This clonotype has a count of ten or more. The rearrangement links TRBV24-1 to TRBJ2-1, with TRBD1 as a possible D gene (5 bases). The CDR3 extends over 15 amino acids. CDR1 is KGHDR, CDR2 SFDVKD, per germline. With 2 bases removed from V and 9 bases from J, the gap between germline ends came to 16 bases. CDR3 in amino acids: CATSDSVLGVGEQFF. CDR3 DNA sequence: TGTGCCACCAGTGATTCCGTTTTAGGGGTGGGTGAGCAGTTCTTC.

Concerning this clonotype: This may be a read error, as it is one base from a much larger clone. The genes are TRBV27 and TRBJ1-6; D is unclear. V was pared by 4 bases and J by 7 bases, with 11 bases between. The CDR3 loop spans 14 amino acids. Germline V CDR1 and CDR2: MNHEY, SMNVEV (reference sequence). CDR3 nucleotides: TGTGCCAGCAGTTATCAGAGACTAAATTCACCCCTCCACTTT. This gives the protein CASSYQRLNSPLHF.

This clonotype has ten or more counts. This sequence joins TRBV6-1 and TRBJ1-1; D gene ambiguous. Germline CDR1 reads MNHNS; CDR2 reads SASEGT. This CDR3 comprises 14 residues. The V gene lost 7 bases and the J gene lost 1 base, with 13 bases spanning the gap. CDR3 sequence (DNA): TGTGCCAGCACGGAGTGGGCCGGGAACACTGAAGCTTTCTTT. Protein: CASTEWAGNTEAFF.

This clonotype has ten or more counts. The CDR3, as DNA: TGTGCCAGCTCACCCGGACTAGCGGGGACGAACAATGAGCAGTTCTTC. This gives the protein CASSPGLAGTNNEQFF. The chain uses TRBV18 and TRBJ2-1; 12 positions agree with TRBD2. Germline V gene sequence: CDR1 KGHSH, CDR2 LQKENI. The CDR3 consists of 16 residues. V gave up 3 bases and J gave up 5 bases; unmatched junction bases: 5.

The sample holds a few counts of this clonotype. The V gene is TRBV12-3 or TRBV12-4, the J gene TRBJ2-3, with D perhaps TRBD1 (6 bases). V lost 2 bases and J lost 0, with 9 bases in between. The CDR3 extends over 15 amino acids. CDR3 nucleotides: TGTGCCAGCAGTTTATGGCAGGGGAGCACAGATACGCAGTATTTT. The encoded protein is CASSLWQGSTDTQYF.

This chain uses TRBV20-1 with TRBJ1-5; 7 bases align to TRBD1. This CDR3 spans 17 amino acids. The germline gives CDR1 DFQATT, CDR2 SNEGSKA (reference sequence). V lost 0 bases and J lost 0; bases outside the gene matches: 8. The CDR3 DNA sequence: TGCAGTGCTAGAGATACACAGGGGTCGCATAGCAATCAGCCCCAGCATTTT. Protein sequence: CSARDTQGSHSNQPQHF.

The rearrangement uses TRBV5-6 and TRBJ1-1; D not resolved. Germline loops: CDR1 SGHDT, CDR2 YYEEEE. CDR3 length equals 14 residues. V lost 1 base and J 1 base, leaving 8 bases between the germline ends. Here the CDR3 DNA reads TGTGCCAGCAGCTTGCGCATGGGGAACACTGAAGCTTTCTTT. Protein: CASSLRMGNTEAFF.